The TCR beta chain under discussion was sequenced for a study of intratumoral heterogeneity in liver cancer. Generated by immunoSEQ multiplex PCR, the TCRdb table keeps only in-frame clones and is missing some. Of just over 20,000 clones in the sample, 73% were seen once. CDR3 length: 11 residues. The sequence was collected from a woman in her sixties or seventies with hepatocellular carcinoma. The chain carries TRBV21-1 and TRBJ2-7. TRBV21-1 constitutes a pseudogene. Sample: tumor-adjacent normal tissue, taken before any cancer treatment. The CDR3 nucleotides are TGTGCCAGCAGCGACGACTACGAGCAGTACTTC. Its protein product is CASSDDYEQYF.